These 24 T cell receptor beta chains came from one sample sequenced in a study of cytomegalovirus exposure and HLA in healthy donors. PCR used 60 Vbeta primers and 13 Jbeta primers. TCRdb's table, derived via immunoSEQ multiplex PCR, lists solely in-frame clones and lacks some. This sample carries around 100,000 clones, roughly 9.1% of them seen once, and the ten largest clones take over 4.5%. The sequenced sample was PBMCs. Source of these receptors: a man aged 40-55 years in good health and CMV-seropositive.

The V gene is TRBV29-1, the J gene TRBJ2-5, with TRBD2 identical over 16 bases. Germline V gene data show CDR1 as SQVTM and CDR2 as ANQGSEA. With 2 bases clipped from V and 0 bases from J, the junction kept 6 bases outside the gene matches. This CDR3 region has 18 residues. DNA for the CDR3: TGCAGCGTTGAAATTGGGACTAGCGGGAGGGTATACCAAGAGACCCAGTACTTC. It encodes CSVEIGTSGRVYQETQYF.

This clone appeared a few times. The chain recombines TRBV7-9 with TRBJ1-1; a weak D match, TRBD1 (5 bases). Per germline, CDR1 SEHNR and CDR2 FQNEAQ (reference sequence). This CDR3 region has 14 residues. Trimming cost V 5 bases and J 1 base, with 11 bases left between them. Here the CDR3 reads CASSSGTGNTEAFF. CDR3 DNA: TGTGCCAGCAGCAGCGGGACGGGGAACACTGAAGCTTTCTTT.

Only a few counts were recorded for this clone. The chain joins TRBV28 to TRBJ1-1; TRBD1 might be the D (5 bases). Germline CDR1 and CDR2: MDHEN and SYDVKM. V gave up 5 bases and J gave up 1 base, with 17 bases separating them. CDR3 length: 16 amino acids. The CDR3 here is CASSNPSGPGNTEAFF. The CDR3 DNA follows: TGTGCCAGCAGTAACCCCTCAGGGCCTGGGAACACTGAAGCTTTCTTT.

The V call is TRBV7-2, the J call TRBJ2-7, with TRBD2 matching over 8 bases. With V trimmed by 5 bases and J by 7 bases, 10 bases remained unmatched. CDR1 and CDR2 from the germline V gene are SGHTA and FQGNSA. The CDR3 is 14 amino acids. The CDR3 DNA reads as TGTGCCAGCAGCCTCCAGACTAGCGTAGGGGAGCAGTACTTC. This translates into CASSLQTSVGEQYF.

This clone was detected a few times. This rearrangement joins TRBV11-2 to TRBJ2-7; D uncertain. The CDR3 is 13 amino acids. Trimming removed 1 base at V and 7 bases at J, with 11 bases between. Germline V lookup: CDR1 SGHAT, CDR2 FQNNGV. Written as DNA, the CDR3 is TGTGCCAGCAGCTTAGTTTTGAATCGGGAGCAGTACTTC. Translating gives CASSLVLNREQYF. Supplemented by reference TRBV11-2 and TRBJ2-7, the full variable domain reads EAGVAQSPRYKIIEKRQSVAFWCNPISGHATLYWYQQILGQGPKLLIQFQNNGVVDDSQLPKDRFSAERLKGVDSTLKIQPAKLEDSAVYLCASSLVLNREQYFGPGTRLTVT.

This clone was recorded a few times. The chain recombines TRBV19 with TRBJ2-5; D perhaps matches TRBD1 (6 bases). The end of the DNA fits TRBJ2-7 better, so the J call may be wrong. Germline V gives CDR1 LNHDA, CDR2 SQIVND (reference sequence). This CDR3 is built from 15 residues. The CDR3 region is CASSIDESGVYEQYF. In nucleotides, the CDR3 is TGTGCCAGTAGTATAGATGAGTCAGGGGTCTACGAGCAGTACTTC.

A few counts support this clone. This sequence joins TRBV11-3 and TRBJ2-1; 7 nucleotides align to TRBD1. J gave up 2 bases and V 1 base, and 8 bases lay outside the gene matches. Germline assignment: CDR1 SGHNT and CDR2 YENEEA. This CDR3 spans 17 amino acids. This CDR3 reads CASSLARTGKTYNEQFF. The CDR3 DNA sequence: TGTGCCAGCAGCTTAGCCCGGACAGGCAAAACCTACAATGAGCAGTTCTTC. Variable domain in full (rest from reference TRBV11-3 and TRBJ2-1): EAGVVQSPRYKIIEKKQPVAFWCNPISGHNTLYWYLQNLGQGPELLIRYENEEAVDDSQLPKDRFSAERLKGVDSTLKIQPAELGDSAVYLCASSLARTGKTYNEQFFGPGTRLTVL.

This rearrangement joins TRBV6-5 to TRBJ2-7; 11 positions match TRBD2. The CDR3 is 15 residues long. CDR1 and CDR2 from the germline V gene are MNHEY and SVGAGI. Losses at the gene ends were 5 bases for V and 6 bases for J; bases not matched to a gene: 9. The CDR3 region is CASSPRLAGKGEQYF. CDR3 sequence (DNA): TGTGCCAGCAGTCCGCGACTAGCGGGGAAAGGCGAGCAGTACTTC.

There are a few counts of this clone. This chain joins TRBV7-9 and TRBJ2-3; no firm D call. Germline assignment: CDR1 SEHNR and CDR2 FQNEAQ (reference sequence). V was shortened by 8 bases and J by 6 bases, with 9 bases between the two germline ends. The CDR3 sequence is 11 residues long. CDR3 amino acids: CASGLSDTQYF. CDR3 in DNA: TGTGCCAGCGGCCTTAGCGATACGCAGTATTTT. The whole variable domain, remainder taken from reference TRBV7-9 and TRBJ2-3, is DTGVSQNPRHKITKRGQNVTFRCDPISEHNRLYWYRQTLGQGPEFLTYFQNEAQLEKSRLLSDRFSAERPKGSFSTLEIQRTEQGDSAMYLCASGLSDTQYFGPGTRLTVL.

This clone was counted only a few times. The chain recombines TRBV5-6 with TRBJ1-1; D uncertain. V was shortened by 0 bases and J by 0 bases, with 9 bases between the two germline ends. This CDR3 has 15 amino acids. Germline CDR1 is SGHDT and CDR2 is YYEEEE. CDR3 nucleotides: TGTGCCAGCAGCTTGGTAGCAGAAATGAACACTGAAGCTTTCTTT. The encoded protein is CASSLVAEMNTEAFF.

The gene calls are TRBV7-2 and TRBJ1-5; 7 bases match TRBD1. The CDR3 sequence is 14 residues long. Losses at the gene ends were 1 base for V and 6 bases for J; bases not matched to a gene: 3. Germline V CDR1 and CDR2: SGHTA, FQGNSA. The chain's CDR3 is CASSLGQGGQPQHF. In DNA, the CDR3 is TGTGCCAGCAGCTTAGGACAGGGCGGTCAGCCCCAGCATTTT.

This chain connects TRBV5-6 to TRBJ1-5; D perhaps matches TRBD1 (6 bases). Looked up from germline, CDR1 is SGHDT and CDR2 is YYEEEE. The CDR3 loop spans 15 amino acids. V lost 3 bases and J lost 4, with 14 bases in between. CDR3 sequence reads: CASSYRGGRNQPQHF. The CDR3 coding sequence is TGTGCCAGCAGCTACCGCGGGGGGCGTAATCAGCCCCAGCATTTT.

The rearrangement links TRBV27 to TRBJ1-5; perhaps TRBD1 as D (5 bases). The CDR3 sequence is 13 residues long. In germline, CDR1 is MNHEY, CDR2 SMNVEV (reference sequence). V was pared by 4 bases and J by 10 bases, with 14 bases between. CDR3 nucleotide sequence: TGTGCCAGCAGTTGGGGCCCCTTTAACCCCCAGCATTTT. Translated: CASSWGPFNPQHF.

This clone has only a few counts. The chain links TRBV28 to TRBJ1-2; 10 positions match TRBD1. V lost 11 bases to trimming and J lost 7 bases; unmatched junction nucleotides: 7. The CDR3 is made up of 12 amino acids. Germline lookup yields CDR1 MDHEN and CDR2 SYDVKM. Written as DNA, the CDR3 is TGTGCCGCGACAGGGGGCGCGCGTGGCTACACCTTC. Its translation: CAATGGARGYTF.

This clone appeared a few times. The chain couples TRBV7-2 to TRBJ2-7; no firm D call. Germline loops: CDR1 SGHTA, CDR2 FQGNSA. Trimming removed 7 bases from V and 3 bases from J, with 10 bases in between. CDR3 size: 12 residues. This CDR3 is CASTSSYYEQYF. In nucleotides, the CDR3 is TGTGCCAGCACCTCCTCCTACTACGAGCAGTACTTC. Full variable domain (outside the CDR3, taken from reference TRBV7-2 and TRBJ2-7): GAGVSQSPSNKVTEKGKDVELRCDPISGHTALYWYRQSLGQGLEFLIYFQGNSAPDKSGLPSDRFSAERTGGSVSTLTIQRTQQEDSAVYLCASTSSYYEQYFGPGTRLTVT.

Only a few counts were recorded for this clone. The chain carries TRBV5-6 and TRBJ2-1; 8 nucleotides agree with TRBD1. CDR3 length equals 13 residues. V was pared by 5 bases and J by 5 bases, with 3 bases of the junction left unmatched. CDR1 SGHDT and CDR2 YYEEEE come from the germline V gene. DNA for the CDR3: TGTGCCAGCAGACAGGGGGGTAACAATGAGCAGTTCTTC. This translates into CASRQGGNNEQFF.

This chain uses TRBV2 with TRBJ2-1, with TRBD2 matching 11 bases. Germline trimming cut 4 bases from V and 10 bases from J; bases unmatched to any gene: 6. Germline V lookup: CDR1 SNHLY, CDR2 FYNNEI. This CDR3 has 14 amino acids. The CDR3 DNA reads TGTGCCAGCAGTGGACTAGCGGGGTACTCGGAGCAGTTCTTC. Translated, it gives CASSGLAGYSEQFF.

Comment on this clone: One end of the junction varies from germline; a read error may be responsible. This chain links TRBV11-2 with TRBJ2-1, with D hard to call. Germline V CDR1 and CDR2: SGHAT, FQNNGV. This CDR3 comprises 11 residues. CDR3 in DNA: TGTGCCAGAAGCTTAGCTGTTGAGCAGTTCTTC. It translates to CARSLAVEQFF.

The chain uses TRBV12-5 and TRBJ2-2, with no clear D. Germline V lookup: CDR1 LGHNT, CDR2 FRNRAP. Between the trimmed V and J ends, which lost 3 bases and 4 bases, there was a span of 6 bases. This CDR3 region has 13 residues. CDR3 in DNA: TGTGCTAGTGGTTTCCCCTCCACCGGGGAGCTGTTTTTT. It codes for CASGFPSTGELFF.

The chain couples TRBV6-1 to TRBJ2-1; no reliable D call. The CDR3 totals 13 residues. Per the germline V gene, CDR1 is MNHNS and CDR2 is SASEGT. Trimming pared 9 bases from V and 0 bases from J, leaving 9 bases between. In DNA form, the CDR3 reads TGTGCCAGTCTTAGGAGCTCCTACAATGAGCAGTTCTTC. Translated: CASLRSSYNEQFF.

This clone has more than one count but fewer than ten. This chain links TRBV27 with TRBJ2-5; a possible D gene is TRBD1 (5 bases). Per germline, CDR1 MNHEY and CDR2 SMNVEV (reference sequence). V was pared by 5 bases and J by 5 bases, with 12 bases between. The CDR3 runs 13 residues. The CDR3, as DNA: TGTGCCAGCAGTACCAGGGTAGGGGAGACCCAGTACTTC. It translates to CASSTRVGETQYF.

This clone occurred a few times. The gene calls are TRBV6-5 and TRBJ2-7; no definite D call. V was trimmed by 1 base and J by 6 bases, leaving 10 bases between them. Germline CDR1 and CDR2: MNHEY and SVGAGI. The CDR3 runs to 13 residues. The CDR3 DNA reads as TGTGCCAGCAGTTACTACAACAGCCCCGAGCAGTACTTC. It encodes CASSYYNSPEQYF.

This clone was counted between two and nine times. CDR3: CASSIVSVYTGELFF. The CDR3 DNA reads as TGTGCCAGTAGTATAGTCAGCGTGTACACCGGGGAGCTGTTTTTT. This chain connects TRBV19 to TRBJ2-2; D is ambiguous. CDR1 is LNHDA, CDR2 SQIVND, per germline (reference sequence). The CDR3 covers 15 residues. V was cut by 1 base and J by 3 bases, with 9 bases left in between.

The chain links TRBV11-2 to TRBJ2-5; TRBD2 aligns across 9 bases. CDR1 is SGHAT, CDR2 FQNNGV, per germline. The CDR3 consists of 14 residues. V shed 5 bases and J 2 bases; nucleotides not matched to a gene: 3. The CDR3 coding sequence is TGTGCCAGCAGCCGGACTAGCGCTCAAGAGACCCAGTACTTC. This encodes CASSRTSAQETQYF.